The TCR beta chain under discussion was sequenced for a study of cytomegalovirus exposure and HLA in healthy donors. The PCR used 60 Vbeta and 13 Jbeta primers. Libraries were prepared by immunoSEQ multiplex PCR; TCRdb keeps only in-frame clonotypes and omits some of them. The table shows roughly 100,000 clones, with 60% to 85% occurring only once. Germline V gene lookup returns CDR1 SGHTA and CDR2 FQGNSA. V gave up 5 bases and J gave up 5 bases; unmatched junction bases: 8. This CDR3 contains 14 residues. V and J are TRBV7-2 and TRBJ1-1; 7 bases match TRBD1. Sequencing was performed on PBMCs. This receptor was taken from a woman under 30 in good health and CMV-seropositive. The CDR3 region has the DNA TGTGCCAGCAGCAGACAGGGAGGAAGGACTGAAGCTTTCTTT. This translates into CASSRQGGRTEAFF.